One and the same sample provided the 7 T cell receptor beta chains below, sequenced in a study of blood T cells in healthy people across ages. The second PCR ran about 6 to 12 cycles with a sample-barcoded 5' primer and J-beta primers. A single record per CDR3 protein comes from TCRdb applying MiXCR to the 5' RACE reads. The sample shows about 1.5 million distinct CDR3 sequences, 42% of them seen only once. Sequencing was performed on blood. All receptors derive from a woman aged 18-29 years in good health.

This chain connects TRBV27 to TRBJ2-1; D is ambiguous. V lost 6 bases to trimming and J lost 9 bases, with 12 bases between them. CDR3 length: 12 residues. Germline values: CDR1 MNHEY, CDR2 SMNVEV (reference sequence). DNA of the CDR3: TGTGCCAGCAGCCCTGCTCGCAGTGAGCAGTTCTTC. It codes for CASSPARSEQFF.

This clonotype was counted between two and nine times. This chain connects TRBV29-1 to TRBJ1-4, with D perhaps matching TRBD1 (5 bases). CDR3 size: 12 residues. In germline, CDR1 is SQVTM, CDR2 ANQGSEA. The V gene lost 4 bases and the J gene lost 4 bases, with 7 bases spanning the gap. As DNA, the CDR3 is TGCAGCGTTGTTGGGGGTAATGAAAAACTGTTTTTT. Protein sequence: CSVVGGNEKLFF.

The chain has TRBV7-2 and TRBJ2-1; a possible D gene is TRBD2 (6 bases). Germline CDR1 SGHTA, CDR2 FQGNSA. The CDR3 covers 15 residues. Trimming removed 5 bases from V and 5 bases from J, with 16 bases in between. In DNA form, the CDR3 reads TGTGCCAGCAGCGATGCCCGGGACTTCGACAATGAGCAGTTCTTC. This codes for CASSDARDFDNEQFF.

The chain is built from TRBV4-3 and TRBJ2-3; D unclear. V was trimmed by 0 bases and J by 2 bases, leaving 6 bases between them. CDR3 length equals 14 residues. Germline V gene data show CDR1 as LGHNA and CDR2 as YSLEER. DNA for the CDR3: TGCGCCAGCAGCCAAGATGGTCTCACAGATACGCAGTATTTT. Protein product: CASSQDGLTDTQYF.

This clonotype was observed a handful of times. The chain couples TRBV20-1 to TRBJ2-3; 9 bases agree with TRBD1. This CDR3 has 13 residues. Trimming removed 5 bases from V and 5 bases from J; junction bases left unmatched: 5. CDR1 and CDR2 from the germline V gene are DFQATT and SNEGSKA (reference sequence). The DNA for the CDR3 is TGCAGTGCTGCGGGGACAGGGCTAGATACGCAGTATTTT. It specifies CSAAGTGLDTQYF.

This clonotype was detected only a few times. The CDR3 region is CASGPGGELFF. The CDR3 coding sequence is TGTGCCAGCGGTCCCGGGGGGGAGCTGTTTTTT. This chain joins TRBV12-3 or TRBV12-4 and TRBJ2-2, with unresolved D. V shed 8 bases and J shed 8 bases, with 9 bases lying between them. The CDR3 totals 11 residues.

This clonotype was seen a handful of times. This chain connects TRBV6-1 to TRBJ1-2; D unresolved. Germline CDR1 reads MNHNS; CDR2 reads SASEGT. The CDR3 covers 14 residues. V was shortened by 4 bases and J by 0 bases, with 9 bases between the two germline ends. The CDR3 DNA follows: TGTGCCAGCAGTGGACATATGACTAACTATGGCTACACCTTC. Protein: CASSGHMTNYGYTF.